Shown below are 17 T cell receptor beta chains from a single sample sequenced in a study of cytomegalovirus exposure and HLA in healthy donors. The PCR used 60 Vbeta and 13 Jbeta primers. Clones were sequenced by immunoSEQ multiplex PCR, and TCRdb holds only the in-frame ones, with some missing. The table shows approximately 92,000 clones, with roughly 80% occurring only once. The source material was PBMCs. The receptors shown here come from a man aged 50-60 years in good health and CMV-seropositive.

This chain links TRBV14 with TRBJ2-7, with D tentatively TRBD1 (6 bases). In germline, CDR1 is SGHDN, CDR2 FVKESK. The CDR3 sequence is 16 residues long. Trimming removed 4 bases at V and 1 base at J, with 17 bases between. CDR3 amino acids: CASSPGFGTLSYEQYF. As DNA, the CDR3 is TGTGCCAGCAGCCCTGGGTTCGGGACACTATCCTACGAGCAGTACTTC.

V usage is TRBV7-9 and J usage is TRBJ1-2; weak D call: TRBD1 (5 bases). V was trimmed by 5 bases and J by 4 bases, leaving 17 bases between them. This CDR3 region has 15 residues. Germline loops: CDR1 SEHNR, CDR2 FQNEAQ (reference sequence). CDR3 region: CASSAQRQGSYGYTF. In DNA, the CDR3 is TGTGCCAGCAGCGCTCAGAGGCAGGGTTCCTATGGCTACACCTTC.

V usage is TRBV5-6 and J usage is TRBJ2-2; TRBD2 agrees at 7 bases. With V trimmed by 0 bases and J by 4 bases, 3 bases remained unmatched. This CDR3 is built from 15 residues. Germline V gives CDR1 SGHDT, CDR2 YYEEEE. DNA of the CDR3: TGTGCCAGCAGCTTGGGGGGGGGACCCACCGGGGAGCTGTTTTTT. It codes for CASSLGGGPTGELFF.

This clone was detected only a few times. The chain uses TRBV18 and TRBJ2-3; D may be TRBD1 (5 bases). Looked up from germline, CDR1 is KGHSH and CDR2 is LQKENI. This CDR3 contains 14 residues. Trimming removed 4 bases from V and 2 bases from J, with 10 bases in between. CDR3 DNA sequence: TGTGCCAGCTCACAAACAGGTCCCACAGATACGCAGTATTTT. Translating gives CASSQTGPTDTQYF.

This chain uses TRBV5-1 with TRBJ2-5; TRBD2 is a possible D gene (5 bases). Germline V CDR1 and CDR2: SGHRS, YFSETQ. With 6 bases removed from V and 5 bases from J, the gap between germline ends came to 17 bases. The CDR3 has 14 residues. The CDR3 spells CASTRGSVEETQYF. The CDR3 DNA sequence: TGCGCCAGCACCCGGGGTAGCGTTGAGGAGACCCAGTACTTC.

This clone was detected only a few times. The chain is built from TRBV6-5 and TRBJ2-7; 9 nucleotides agree with TRBD2. Per germline, CDR1 MNHEY and CDR2 SVGAGI. The CDR3 length is 13 residues. CDR3 nucleotide sequence: TGTGCGGCGAGCGGGGGGCTAGCCTACGAGCAGTACTTC. Protein: CAASGGLAYEQYF.

The chain combines TRBV29-1 with TRBJ1-2; maybe TRBD1 (6 bases). CDR1 is SQVTM, CDR2 ANQGSEA, per germline. The CDR3 has 13 residues. V shed 5 bases and J shed 7 bases, with 17 bases lying between them. CDR3 in DNA: TGCAGCGTTTATTGGGCAGGGGATGGTGGCTACACCTTC. Translation: CSVYWAGDGGYTF.

The chain couples TRBV6-1 to TRBJ1-1; no firm D call. Trimming took 7 bases from V and 0 from J, leaving 15 bases between them. The CDR3 has 15 amino acids. Germline loops: CDR1 MNHNS, CDR2 SASEGT. The CDR3 reads CASIKEGHLNTEAFF. The CDR3 coding sequence is TGTGCCAGCATCAAGGAGGGTCATTTGAACACTGAAGCTTTCTTT.

This chain connects TRBV7-9 to TRBJ1-1; D is perhaps TRBD1 (6 bases). CDR1 and CDR2 (germline): SEHNR, FQNEAQ (reference sequence). The CDR3 is 11 residues long. V was shortened by 6 bases and J by 7 bases, with 9 bases between the two germline ends. CDR3 nucleotide sequence: TGTGCCAGCAGGGGACACCGTGAAGCTTTCTTT. It is translated as CASRGHREAFF.

DNA for the CDR3: TGTGCCAGCAGTGATGCGGGGGGCCTCTTCTACGAGCAGTACTTC. It yields the protein CASSDAGGLFYEQYF. V is TRBV2 and J is TRBJ2-7; 8 nucleotides line up with TRBD2. Looked up from germline, CDR1 is SNHLY and CDR2 is FYNNEI. The trim removed 3 bases at V and 3 bases at J, leaving 7 bases unmatched. The CDR3 is made up of 15 amino acids.

This chain links TRBV28 with TRBJ1-1, with unresolved D. The CDR3 runs to 13 residues. Trimming removed 2 bases at V and 1 base at J, with 5 bases between. CDR1 and CDR2 from the germline V gene are MDHEN and SYDVKM. The CDR3 sequence is CASSLIRNTEAFF. The CDR3 DNA reads TGTGCCAGCAGTTTAATCCGGAACACTGAAGCTTTCTTT. Combining the CDR3 with reference TRBV28 and TRBJ1-1 gives the whole variable domain DVKVTQSSRYLVKRTGEKVFLECVQDMDHENMFWYRQDPGLGLRLIYFSYDVKMKEKGDIPEGYSVSREKKERFSLILESASTNQTSMYLCASSLIRNTEAFFGQGTRLTVV.

The chain employs TRBV7-2 and TRBJ1-5; possibly TRBD1 for D (5 bases). In germline, CDR1 is SGHTA, CDR2 FQGNSA. CDR3 length: 15 amino acids. The V end was cut by 5 bases, the J end by 7 bases, with 18 bases between. This CDR3 is CASSNQGLSTQPQHF. The CDR3 DNA sequence: TGTGCCAGCAGCAACCAGGGACTGTCCACCCAGCCCCAGCATTTT.

This clone has more than one count but fewer than ten. This chain links TRBV7-2 with TRBJ2-3; D is perhaps TRBD1 (6 bases). This CDR3 is built from 13 residues. V gave up 5 bases and J gave up 11 bases, with 17 bases separating them. CDR1 and CDR2 from the germline V gene are SGHTA and FQGNSA. The CDR3 nucleotides read TGTGCCAGCAGCACGGGGACACCTGCAGAGCAGTATTTT. Amino acids: CASSTGTPAEQYF.

The genes are TRBV4-1 and TRBJ2-1; 8 nucleotides match TRBD2. The CDR3 covers 17 residues. V shed 1 base and J 4 bases; nucleotides not matched to a gene: 9. CDR1 and CDR2 (germline): MGHRA, YSYEKL. The CDR3 nucleotides are TGCGCCAGCAGCCAAGGAGAAATAGCGGGGAGATACAATGAGCAGTTCTTC. Amino acids: CASSQGEIAGRYNEQFF.

The sample holds a few counts of this clone. The chain is built from TRBV12-5 and TRBJ1-3, with a weak D call TRBD1 (5 bases). Germline CDR1 and CDR2: LGHNT and FRNRAP. The germline V and J ends were trimmed by 0 bases and 0 bases, with 9 bases remaining between them. The CDR3 covers 16 residues. CDR3 protein: CASGLVLDNSGNTIYF. CDR3 nucleotides: TGTGCTAGTGGTTTGGTATTGGACAACTCTGGAAACACCATATATTTT.

This clone was seen a handful of times. The V and J genes are TRBV15 and TRBJ2-3; maybe TRBD1 (6 bases). The V end was cut by 5 bases, the J end by 3 bases, with 15 bases between. Germline lookup yields CDR1 LNHNV and CDR2 YYDKDF (reference sequence). The CDR3 loop spans 15 amino acids. The CDR3 loop is CATSARTELTDTQYF. CDR3 bases: TGTGCCACCAGCGCCCGGACAGAGCTAACAGATACGCAGTATTTT.

This chain joins TRBV6-5 and TRBJ1-4; no reliable D call. This CDR3 is built from 16 residues. V was shortened by 2 bases and J by 0 bases, with 10 bases between the two germline ends. Germline assignment: CDR1 MNHEY and CDR2 SVGAGI. The CDR3 bases are TGTGCCAGCAGTTACCGCGCGGGAGCAACTAATGAAAAACTGTTTTTT. It specifies CASSYRAGATNEKLFF.